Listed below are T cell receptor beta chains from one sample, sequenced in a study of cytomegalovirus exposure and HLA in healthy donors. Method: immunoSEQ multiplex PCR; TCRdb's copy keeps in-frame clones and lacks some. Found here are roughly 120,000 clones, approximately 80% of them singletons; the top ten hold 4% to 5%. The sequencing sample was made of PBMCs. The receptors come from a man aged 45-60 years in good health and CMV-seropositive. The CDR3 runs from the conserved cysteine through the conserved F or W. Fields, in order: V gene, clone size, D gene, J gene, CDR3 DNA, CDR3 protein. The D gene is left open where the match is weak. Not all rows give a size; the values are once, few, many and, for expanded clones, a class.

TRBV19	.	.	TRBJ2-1	TGTGCCAGTAGTTTGGGCAGCCACAATGAGCAGTTCTTC	CASSLGSHNEQFF
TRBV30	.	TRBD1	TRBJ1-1	TGTGCCGGTGGACAGGGGAGGGGTGCTTTCTTT	CAGGQGRGAFF
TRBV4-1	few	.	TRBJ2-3	TGCGCCAGCAGCCAAGATGGGGCAGAGACTTTTGGATTAATGCAGTATTTT	CASSQDGAETFGLMQYF
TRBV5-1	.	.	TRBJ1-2	TGCGCCAGCAGCTTGGGACAGGCGCGCTATGGCTACACCTTC	CASSLGQARYGYTF
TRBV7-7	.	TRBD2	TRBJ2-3	TGTGCCAGCAGCTCTAGCGGGGGTTCCGCAGATACGCAGTATTTT	CASSSSGGSADTQYF
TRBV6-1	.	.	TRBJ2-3	TGTGCCAGCAGTGAAAATGAGGGCTTCACCCATACGCAGTATTTT	CASSENEGFTHTQYF
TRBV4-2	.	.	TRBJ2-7	TGTGCCAGCAGCCAAGAACAGGTAATTTCCTACGAGCAGTACTTC	CASSQEQVISYEQYF
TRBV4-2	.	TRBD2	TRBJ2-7	TGTGCCAGCAGCCAAGAAGGTTTTGGGACTAGCGTCAGCGAGCAGTACTTC	CASSQEGFGTSVSEQYF
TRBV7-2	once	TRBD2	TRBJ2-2	TGTGCCAGCAGCTTCAGGGCGATACTAGCGGGAGGGACCGGGGAGCTGTTTTTT	CASSFRAILAGGTGELFF
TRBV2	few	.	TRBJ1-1	TGTGCCAGCAGTGAGTCCTTTCGAGGTGCTTTCTTT	CASSESFRGAFF
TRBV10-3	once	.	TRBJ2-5	TGTGCCATCAGTGGCGACGAAGGGGGTGAGACCCAGTACTTC	CAISGDEGGETQYF
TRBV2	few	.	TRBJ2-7	TGTGCCAGCAGAGTAGCCCTCGAGCAGTACTTC	CASRVALEQYF
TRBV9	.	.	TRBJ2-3	TGTGCCAGCAGCGTATCCCCAACTTCAGATACGCAGTATTTT	CASSVSPTSDTQYF
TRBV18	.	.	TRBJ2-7	TGTGCCACCCGAGCATCCAGACTCTCCTACGAGCAGTACTTC	CATRASRLSYEQYF
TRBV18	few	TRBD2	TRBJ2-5	TGTGCCAGCTCACCGCCGGGACTAGCTCGAGAGACCCAGTACTTC	CASSPPGLARETQYF
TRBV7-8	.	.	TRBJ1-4	TGTGCCAGCAGCTTAGGAGACAGACCTAATGAAAAACTGTTTTTT	CASSLGDRPNEKLFF
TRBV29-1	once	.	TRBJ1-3	TGCAGCGTTGAGGGCTCTGGAAACACCATATATTTT	CSVEGSGNTIYF
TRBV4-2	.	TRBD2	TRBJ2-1	TGTGCCAGCAGCCAAGCCGGGAGGGCCGGTGAGCAGTTCTTC	CASSQAGRAGEQFF
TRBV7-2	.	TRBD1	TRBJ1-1	TGTGCCAGCAGCTTACCAGGGACAGGGATGAACACTGAAGCTTTCTTT	CASSLPGTGMNTEAFF
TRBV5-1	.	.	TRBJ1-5	TGCGCCAGCAGCCCCGGTAGCGGGCCTAATCAGCCCCAGCATTTT	CASSPGSGPNQPQHF
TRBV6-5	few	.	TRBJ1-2	TGTGCCAGCAGTACAGGCTATGGCTACACCTTC	CASSTGYGYTF
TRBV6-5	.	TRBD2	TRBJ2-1	TGTGCCAGCGCTTTAGCGGGAGGGCCTTACAATGAGCAGTTCTTC	CASALAGGPYNEQFF
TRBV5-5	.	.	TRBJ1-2	TGTGCCAGCAGCTTAGACAGCTATGGCTACACCTTC	CASSLDSYGYTF
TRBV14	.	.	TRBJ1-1	TGTGCCAGCAGCCAAGATAACGGGTACACTGAAGCTTTCTTT	CASSQDNGYTEAFF
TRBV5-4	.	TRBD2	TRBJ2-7	TGTGCCAGCAGCTCCACAAGCGGGAGCGGCAAAAGCGAGCAGTACTTC	CASSSTSGSGKSEQYF
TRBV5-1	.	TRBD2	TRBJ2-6	TGCGCCTCAGGACGGGAGGCGGGATCTGGGGCCAACGTCCTGACTTTC	CASGREAGSGANVLTF
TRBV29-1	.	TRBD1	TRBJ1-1	TGCAGCGCCCTCACCTCGGGGACAGGGTCGGGGACTGAAGCTTTCTTT	CSALTSGTGSGTEAFF
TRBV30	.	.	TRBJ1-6	TGTGCCTGGAGGGATACGGGGGAGAATAATTCACCCCTCCACTTT	CAWRDTGENNSPLHF
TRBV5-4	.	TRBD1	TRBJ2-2	TGTGCCAGCAGCCCCCCACGGGGACAGGGGAACACCGGGGAGCTGTTTTTT	CASSPPRGQGNTGELFF
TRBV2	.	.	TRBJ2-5	TGTGCCAGCAGTGAAGACAGGGTCGGGGAGACCCAGTACTTC	CASSEDRVGETQYF
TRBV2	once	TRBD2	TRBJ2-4	TGTGCCAGCAGCGTAGCGGGGATGGGCATTCAGTACTTC	CASSVAGMGIQYF
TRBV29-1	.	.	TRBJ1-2	TGCAGCGTCCCGGCAGAGGACTCAAACGGCTACACCTTC	CSVPAEDSNGYTF
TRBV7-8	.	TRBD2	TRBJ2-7	TGTGCCAGCAGCTTAGGACTAGCGGGATCCTACGAGCAGTACTTC	CASSLGLAGSYEQYF
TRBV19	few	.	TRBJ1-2	TGTGCCAGTAGTAACCGGGACAATGGCTACACCTTC	CASSNRDNGYTF
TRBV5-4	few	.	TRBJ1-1	TGTGCCAGCAGCTTTATCCCCTCGGACACTGAAGCTTTCTTT	CASSFIPSDTEAFF
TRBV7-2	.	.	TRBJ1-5	TGTGCCAGCAGCTTCGACAGGAACCTTAATCAGCCCCAGCATTTT	CASSFDRNLNQPQHF
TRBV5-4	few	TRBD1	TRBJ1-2	TGTGCCAGCAGCTCCCCGGGACAGGGGTTGTATGGCTACACCTTC	CASSSPGQGLYGYTF
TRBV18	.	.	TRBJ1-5	TGTGCCAGCTCACCTTCTGCAGCGGACAATCAGCCCCAGCATTTT	CASSPSAADNQPQHF
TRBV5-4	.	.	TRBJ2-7	TGTGCCAGCAGCCCCAGCGGTCCCTCCTACGAGCAGTACTTC	CASSPSGPSYEQYF
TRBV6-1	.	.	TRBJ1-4	TGTGCCAGCAGTTCAGGTTCAACTAATGAAAAACTGTTTTTT	CASSSGSTNEKLFF
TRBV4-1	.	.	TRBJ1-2	TGCGCCAGCAGCCAAGATCATGTGCGTGGCTACACCTTC	CASSQDHVRGYTF
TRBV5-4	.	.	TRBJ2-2	TGTGCCAGCAGGGAACAGGGTTATGGCACCGGGGAGCTGTTTTTT	CASREQGYGTGELFF
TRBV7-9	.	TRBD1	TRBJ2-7	TGTGCCAGCAGCTCGTCCGGGACAGGGGGTTCCTACGAGCAGTACTTC	CASSSSGTGGSYEQYF
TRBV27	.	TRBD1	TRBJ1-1	TGTGCCAGCAGTTTACTGACAGGGGCGAACACTGAAGCTTTCTTT	CASSLLTGANTEAFF
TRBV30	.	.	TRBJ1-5	TGTGCCTGGAGTGTAGGCGGCTCTGGTCAGCCCCAGCATTTT	CAWSVGGSGQPQHF
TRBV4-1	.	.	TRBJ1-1	TGCGCCAGCAGCCAGATAACAGGGACGACTGAAGCTTTCTTT	CASSQITGTTEAFF
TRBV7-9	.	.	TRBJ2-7	TGTGTCAGCAGCACAAACTACGAGCAGTACTTC	CVSSTNYEQYF
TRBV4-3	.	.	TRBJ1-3	TGCGCCAGCAGCCAAACCAGGGGAAAGGACACCATATATTTT	CASSQTRGKDTIYF